Following are 21 T cell receptor beta chains from one sample sequenced in a study of control samples from healthy donors and cancer patients. The repertoire was sequenced with immunoSEQ multiplex PCR; TCRdb's copy has only in-frame clones and lacks some. The sample holds approximately 140,000 clones, roughly 90% seen once. The sample was blood. The source is a young man in good health.

The gene calls are TRBV15 and TRBJ2-3, with a tentative D call TRBD2 (6 bases). This CDR3 region has 19 residues. CDR1 is LNHNV, CDR2 YYDKDF, per germline (reference sequence). V lost 4 bases and J 3 bases, leaving 26 bases between the germline ends. DNA for the CDR3: TGTGCCACCAGCACAGAGGCGCCGATCGGAGGCGGGACGACAGATACGCAGTATTTT. Translating gives CATSTEAPIGGGTTDTQYF.

This clone was recorded once. This rearrangement joins TRBV14 to TRBJ1-2, with 7 bases fitting TRBD1. The germline V gene has CDR1 SGHDN and CDR2 FVKESK. The CDR3 length is 16 residues. The J segment lost 4 bases and the V segment lost 4 bases, leaving 12 bases of the junction unmatched. The CDR3 region is CASSPLDRVEGYGYTF. Here the CDR3 DNA reads TGTGCCAGCAGCCCTCTCGACAGGGTCGAGGGCTATGGCTACACCTTC.

V usage is TRBV28 and J usage is TRBJ1-2, with D perhaps matching TRBD1 (6 bases). Germline CDR1 and CDR2: MDHEN and SYDVKM. V was cut by 4 bases and J by 6 bases, with 12 bases left in between. This CDR3 has 13 amino acids. CDR3: CASSSWRGNGYTF. The CDR3 nucleotides are TGTGCCAGCAGTTCCTGGAGGGGGAATGGCTACACCTTC.

This sequence joins TRBV5-6 and TRBJ1-2; weak D call: TRBD1 (6 bases). Germline values: CDR1 SGHDT, CDR2 YYEEEE. The CDR3 spans 14 residues. V gave up 4 bases and J gave up 1 base, with 11 bases separating them. CDR3 sequence: CASSAWTVNYGYTF. Here the CDR3 DNA reads TGTGCCAGCAGCGCATGGACAGTTAACTATGGCTACACCTTC.

J is TRBJ1-2 and V is TRBV9; D is undetermined. Germline V lookup: CDR1 SGDLS, CDR2 YYNGEE. V lost 0 bases to trimming and J lost 7 bases, with 19 bases between them. This CDR3 spans 16 amino acids. For the CDR3, the DNA is TGTGCCAGCAGCGTAGATTTGGCCGCTGCATGGGGTGGCTACACCTTC. Translated: CASSVDLAAAWGGYTF.

This rearrangement joins TRBV18 to TRBJ1-5, with D perhaps TRBD1 (6 bases). V was cut by 6 bases and J by 5 bases, with 17 bases left in between. Germline CDR1 reads KGHSH; CDR2 reads LQKENI. CDR3 length: 15 residues. DNA of the CDR3: TGTGCCAGCTCCCCCCCCGGCAGGGGCGATCAGCCCCAGCATTTT. Protein product: CASSPPGRGDQPQHF.

This chain uses TRBV7-8 with TRBJ2-1; D gene unclear. The CDR3 is 12 residues long. Germline CDR1 is SGHVS and CDR2 is FQNEAQ. Trimming shortened V by 4 bases and J by 10 bases, and 11 bases separated the two germline ends. In nucleotides, the CDR3 is TGTGCCAGCAGCTCCGGTCCTAGAGAGCAGTTCTTC. It specifies CASSSGPREQFF.

The chain recombines TRBV5-5 with TRBJ1-5; D gene uncertain. The CDR3 has 16 residues. In germline, CDR1 is SGHKS, CDR2 YYEKEE (reference sequence). V lost 4 bases and J lost 2, with 16 bases in between. The CDR3 DNA reads as TGTGCCAGCAGCCCTTTTGGTGGCATTGGCAATCAGCCCCAGCATTTT. This encodes CASSPFGGIGNQPQHF.

The CDR3 sequence is CASVLTGGAAGYTF. The CDR3 DNA is TGTGCCAGCGTCTTAACAGGGGGCGCGGCTGGCTACACCTTC. This chain joins TRBV2 and TRBJ1-2, with 9 bases matching TRBD1. Germline lookup yields CDR1 SNHLY and CDR2 FYNNEI. J lost 7 bases, V lost 8 bases, and 11 bases had no gene match. The CDR3 loop spans 14 amino acids.

This clone appeared a single time. The chain joins TRBV5-1 to TRBJ1-1, with a tentative D call TRBD1 (6 bases). The germline V gene has CDR1 SGHRS and CDR2 YFSETQ. The CDR3 loop spans 14 amino acids. V was shortened by 2 bases and J by 4 bases, with 12 bases between the two germline ends. The CDR3 nucleotides read TGCGCCAGCAGCTTCCAGGGCAGGGGCACTGAAGCTTTCTTT. Residues: CASSFQGRGTEAFF.

V usage is TRBV19 and J usage is TRBJ1-1, with D perhaps matching TRBD1 (6 bases). The CDR3 loop spans 11 amino acids. Germline V gives CDR1 LNHDA, CDR2 SQIVND (reference sequence). V was cut by 4 bases and J by 9 bases, with 9 bases left in between. This chain's CDR3 is CASSTGVQAFF. CDR3 DNA: TGTGCCAGTAGTACAGGGGTTCAAGCTTTCTTT.

The chain joins TRBV19 to TRBJ2-3, with D possibly TRBD2 on 6 matching bases. The germline V gene encodes CDR1 LNHDA and CDR2 SQIVND (reference sequence). The CDR3 is 15 residues long. V lost 6 bases and J lost 2, with 15 bases in between. CDR3 nucleotides: TGTGCCAGTAGAATGGGAGGAGTGTACACAGATACGCAGTATTTT. Amino acids: CASRMGGVYTDTQYF.

The chain links TRBV6-5 to TRBJ1-3; D remains ambiguous. Trimming shortened V by 0 bases and J by 0 bases, and 6 bases separated the two germline ends. The CDR3 spans 15 residues. CDR1 MNHEY and CDR2 SVGAGI come from the germline V gene. In DNA, the CDR3 is TGTGCCAGCAGTTACTCCTTTTACTCTGGAAACACCATATATTTT. Translating gives CASSYSFYSGNTIYF.

The J gene is TRBJ1-4, the V gene TRBV27; the D gene is possibly TRBD1 (5 bases). The V gene's germline CDR1 is MNHEY and CDR2 SMNVEV (reference sequence). The CDR3 spans 14 residues. The V gene lost 5 bases and the J gene lost 14 bases, with 21 bases spanning the gap. CDR3 sequence reads: CASSPRATKTDLFF. The CDR3 bases are TGTGCCAGCAGTCCCAGGGCGACGAAGACGGATCTGTTTTTT.

The rearrangement uses TRBV27 and TRBJ2-7, with 10 bases aligning to TRBD1. The CDR3 covers 13 residues. Trimming removed 6 bases from V and 3 bases from J; junction bases left unmatched: 2. Germline V gene lookup returns CDR1 MNHEY and CDR2 SMNVEV (reference sequence). CDR3 protein: CASSWDRGYEQYF. As DNA, the CDR3 is TGTGCCAGCAGCTGGGACAGGGGCTACGAGCAGTACTTC.

This rearrangement joins TRBV6-1 to TRBJ2-3; the match to TRBD2 covers 14 bases. Germline values: CDR1 MNHNS, CDR2 SASEGT. V lost 4 bases, J lost 2 bases, and 5 bases stayed unmatched. CDR3 length: 17 amino acids. This chain's CDR3 is CASSGLAGGGVTDTQYF. CDR3 nucleotides: TGTGCCAGCAGTGGACTAGCGGGAGGGGGAGTCACAGATACGCAGTATTTT.

The J gene is TRBJ1-1, the V gene TRBV27, with D hard to call. Germline V gene data show CDR1 as MNHEY and CDR2 as SMNVEV (reference sequence). The V gene lost 5 bases and the J gene lost 8 bases, with 15 bases spanning the gap. The CDR3 contains 13 residues. CDR3 nucleotide sequence: TGTGCCAGCAGTCGGTTTGGGGAATCAGAAGCTTTCTTT. This encodes CASSRFGESEAFF.

The chain recombines TRBV28 with TRBJ1-5; 7 nucleotides align to TRBD1. Germline CDR1 reads MDHEN; CDR2 reads SYDVKM. The CDR3 extends over 16 amino acids. With 3 bases clipped from V and 3 bases from J, the junction kept 8 bases outside the gene matches. CDR3 sequence: CASSFLARGNNQPQHF. CDR3 DNA: TGTGCCAGCAGTTTCTTGGCCAGGGGGAACAATCAGCCCCAGCATTTT.

This chain links TRBV7-3 with TRBJ2-1; TRBD2 matches at 8 bases. The CDR3 is 15 residues long. Per the germline V gene, CDR1 is SGHTA and CDR2 is FQGTGA. Trimming cost V 6 bases and J 0 bases; bases outside gene matches: 4. The CDR3 nucleotides read TGTGCCAGCAGGGCGAGCGGGAGCTCCTACAATGAGCAGTTCTTC. As protein: CASRASGSSYNEQFF.

V gene TRBV4-1 combines with J gene TRBJ1-5; no firm D call. The germline V and J ends were trimmed by 3 bases and 2 bases, with 17 bases remaining between them. Germline V gene lookup returns CDR1 MGHRA and CDR2 YSYEKL. The CDR3 extends over 17 amino acids. The CDR3 here is CASSQGFLTAGNQPQHF. In DNA, the CDR3 is TGCGCCAGCAGCCAGGGATTCCTGACTGCGGGCAATCAGCCCCAGCATTTT.

This chain joins TRBV27 and TRBJ2-7; the D gene is possibly TRBD2 (7 bases). CDR1 MNHEY and CDR2 SMNVEV come from the germline V gene (reference sequence). V lost 1 base, J lost 6 bases, and 16 bases lay in between. The CDR3 covers 15 residues. The CDR3 DNA is TGTGCCAGCAGTTTATGGGGGGGCGCGGGACTCGAGCAGTACTTC. This translates into CASSLWGGAGLEQYF.